Following are 22 T cell receptor beta chains from one sample sequenced in a study of CD8 T cells in Susac syndrome. Roughly 0.5 to 1 ug RNA was reverse transcribed with random hexamers. Using its own MiXCR run on the immunoSEQ multiplex PCR reads, TCRdb lists one record per CDR3 protein. The data hold about 47,000 distinct CDR3 sequences, with 85% to 95% observed a single time. What was sequenced was CD8+ T cells from PBMCs. The receptors come from a human donor in good health.

This clonotype was recorded once. The J gene is TRBJ2-1, the V gene TRBV6-2 or TRBV6-3, with D maybe TRBD1 (5 bases). V was clipped by 2 bases and J by 2 bases, with 7 bases between them. Looked up from germline, CDR1 is MNHEY and CDR2 is SVGEGT. There are 14 residues in the CDR3. CDR3 residues: CASSYRGAYNEQFF. CDR3 DNA: TGTGCCAGCAGTTACAGGGGCGCCTACAATGAGCAGTTCTTC.

The chain employs TRBV7-8 and TRBJ2-1; D is perhaps TRBD2 (6 bases). The CDR3 runs 16 residues. CDR1 and CDR2 (germline): SGHVS, FQNEAQ. The V end lost 1 base, the J end lost 0 bases, and 10 bases lay between the germline ends. The CDR3 DNA is TGTGCCAGCAGCTTAGTATCGGGGGACTCCTACAATGAGCAGTTCTTC. Amino acids: CASSLVSGDSYNEQFF.

This clonotype was seen a handful of times. The genes are TRBV4-1 and TRBJ2-3; D perhaps matches TRBD2 (5 bases). V was cut by 6 bases and J by 0 bases, with 13 bases left in between. Germline V gene lookup returns CDR1 MGHRA and CDR2 YSYEKL. CDR3 size: 15 residues. The DNA of the CDR3 is TGCGCCAGCAGGGAAGCAGCGGCTAGCACAGATACGCAGTATTTT. Translated, it gives CASREAAASTDTQYF.

The chain combines TRBV4-1 with TRBJ2-7, with 8 bases aligning to TRBD2. Germline assignment: CDR1 MGHRA and CDR2 YSYEKL. The CDR3 runs 16 residues. J gave up 1 base and V 4 bases, and 9 bases lay outside the gene matches. CDR3: CASSPRGGPSSYEQYF. The CDR3 DNA reads TGCGCCAGCAGCCCCCGGGGGGGACCAAGTTCCTACGAGCAGTACTTC.

In this sample, this clonotype turned up a few times. The V and J genes are TRBV7-9 and TRBJ2-3, with 7 bases matching TRBD2. Germline-derived CDR1 and CDR2 are SEHNR and FQNEAQ (reference sequence). Germline trimming cut 5 bases from V and 2 bases from J; bases unmatched to any gene: 10. The CDR3 length is 16 residues. The CDR3 coding sequence is TGTGCCAGCAGCGCGAAATCTGGGAGGGTCACAGATACGCAGTATTTT. Translated, it gives CASSAKSGRVTDTQYF.

This chain links TRBV6-2 or TRBV6-3 with TRBJ2-7; D is possibly TRBD2 (5 bases). Per the germline V gene, CDR1 is MNHEY and CDR2 is SVGEGT. V was trimmed by 7 bases and J by 5 bases, leaving 18 bases between them. The CDR3 extends over 14 amino acids. Written as DNA, the CDR3 is TGTGCCAGCATCACCATCCGGAGGCCTGACGAGCAGTACTTC. Protein: CASITIRRPDEQYF.

Concerning this clonotype itself: The junction and the germline gene differ at one end; a read error may be behind it. V is TRBV20-1 and J is TRBJ2-7; 9 bases map to TRBD2. Germline lookup yields CDR1 DFQATT and CDR2 SNEGSKA (reference sequence). The CDR3 has 15 amino acids. The chain's CDR3 is CSASWAGGPSDEQYF. CDR3 sequence (DNA): TGCAGTGCTTCGTGGGCGGGAGGGCCCTCCGACGAGCAGTACTTC.

The chain combines TRBV30 with TRBJ2-1; no reliable D call. The CDR3 consists of 13 residues. Per germline, CDR1 GTSNPN and CDR2 SVGIG (reference sequence). The CDR3 region is CVMDLSSYNEQFF. The CDR3 coding sequence is TGTGTTATGGATCTTAGCTCCTACAATGAGCAGTTCTTC.

The chain recombines TRBV14 with TRBJ2-1; possible D gene TRBD1, 7 bases. The CDR3 runs to 16 residues. Germline V gene lookup returns CDR1 SGHDN and CDR2 FVKESK. V was shortened by 4 bases and J by 6 bases, with 19 bases between the two germline ends. CDR3 bases: TGTGCCAGCAGCCTGATGGAAACAGGGGACTCCAATGAGCAGTTCTTC. This codes for CASSLMETGDSNEQFF.

This clonotype was counted a single time. The rearrangement joins TRBV7-9 to TRBJ1-1; D may be TRBD1 (6 bases). V gave up 5 bases and J gave up 0 bases, with 16 bases separating them. The CDR3 is 16 residues long. Germline-derived CDR1 and CDR2 are SEHNR and FQNEAQ (reference sequence). CDR3 in DNA: TGTGCCAGCAGCCAACAGGGTGAAGGCATGAACACTGAAGCTTTCTTT. Its protein product is CASSQQGEGMNTEAFF.

The rearrangement joins TRBV2 to TRBJ2-7; D may be TRBD2 (6 bases). The V end lost 11 bases, the J end lost 5 bases, and 13 bases lay between the germline ends. Germline V gene lookup returns CDR1 SNHLY and CDR2 FYNNEI. The CDR3 runs 11 residues. The CDR3 nucleotides read TGTGCCTCTGATAGGAGGGACGAGCAGTACTTC. Amino acid sequence: CASDRRDEQYF.

The chain couples TRBV6-5 to TRBJ1-6, with a possible D match to TRBD1 (5 bases). Trimming shortened V by 5 bases and J by 14 bases, and 13 bases separated the two germline ends. The CDR3 sequence is 12 residues long. Germline loops: CDR1 MNHEY, CDR2 SVGAGI. CDR3 nucleotides: TGTGCCAGCAGTCCCCTGGGGGACGCCCTCCACTTT. It specifies CASSPLGDALHF.

This chain uses TRBV5-4 with TRBJ1-2; D is uncertain. This CDR3 contains 11 residues. The V end was cut by 2 bases, the J end by 4 bases, with 3 bases between. The germline V gene has CDR1 SGHNT and CDR2 YYREEE (reference sequence). CDR3 residues: CASSFGYGYTF. The CDR3 DNA is TGTGCCAGCAGCTTTGGCTATGGCTACACCTTC.

This rearrangement joins TRBV15 to TRBJ2-1; D remains unclear. The germline V and J ends were trimmed by 1 base and 5 bases, with 12 bases remaining between them. Germline assignment: CDR1 LNHNV and CDR2 YYDKDF (reference sequence). The CDR3 runs to 15 residues. The CDR3: CATSRAGKGNNEQFF. CDR3 in DNA: TGTGCCACCAGCAGAGCAGGAAAGGGTAACAATGAGCAGTTCTTC.

The chain recombines TRBV30 with TRBJ1-5; D is possibly TRBD1 (6 bases). CDR3 length equals 15 residues. Germline CDR1 GTSNPN, CDR2 SVGIG (reference sequence). V was cut by 2 bases and J by 4 bases, with 15 bases left in between. Here the CDR3 reads CAWSIGQLQNQPQHF. The CDR3 DNA reads as TGTGCCTGGAGTATTGGACAGTTACAGAATCAGCCCCAGCATTTT.

V is TRBV19 and J is TRBJ1-1, with D possibly matching TRBD1 (5 bases). CDR1 LNHDA and CDR2 SQIVND come from the germline V gene (reference sequence). The V gene lost 3 bases and the J gene lost 4 bases, with 9 bases spanning the gap. The CDR3 sequence is 13 residues long. For the CDR3, the DNA is TGTGCCAGTAGTATGTGGGGGGGCACTGAAGCTTTCTTT. Translated, it gives CASSMWGGTEAFF. Filled out from reference TRBV19 and TRBJ1-1, the complete variable domain reads DGGITQSPKYLFRKEGQNVTLSCEQNLNHDAMYWYRQDPGQGLRLIYYSQIVNDFQKGDIAEGYSVSREKKESFPLTVTSAQKNPTAFYLCASSMWGGTEAFFGQGTRLTVV.

V is TRBV19 and J is TRBJ2-1, with a possible D match to TRBD2 (6 bases). The CDR3 loop spans 15 amino acids. Germline V gene data show CDR1 as LNHDA and CDR2 as SQIVND (reference sequence). Between the trimmed V and J ends, which lost 4 bases and 4 bases, there was a span of 14 bases. The CDR3: CASSTSARLYNEQFF. The CDR3 nucleotides read TGTGCCAGTAGTACTAGCGCGAGACTTTACAATGAGCAGTTCTTC.

This clonotype was counted between two and nine times. This chain links TRBV18 with TRBJ2-7; perhaps TRBD2 as D (6 bases). Trimming pared 8 bases from V and 5 bases from J, leaving 19 bases between. CDR1 and CDR2 from the germline V gene are KGHSH and LQKENI. The CDR3 extends over 14 amino acids. CDR3 coding DNA: TGTGCCAGCATAAGCCTTGGGGGGATCCACGAGCAGTACTTC. Translated, it gives CASISLGGIHEQYF.

In nucleotides, the CDR3 is TGTGCCAGCAGCTTGAGGGATACGGAGACCCAGTACTTC. Translation gives CASSLRDTETQYF. The rearrangement uses TRBV5-6 and TRBJ2-5; D call uncertain. The V end lost 1 base, the J end lost 5 bases, and 9 bases lay between the germline ends. CDR3 length: 13 residues. The germline gives CDR1 SGHDT, CDR2 YYEEEE.

In its sample, this clonotype was seen once. V is TRBV19 and J is TRBJ1-1, with 8 nucleotides matching TRBD1. V shed 4 bases, J shed 4 bases, and the junction held 2 bases outside the gene matches. The CDR3 covers 13 residues. Germline CDR1 and CDR2: LNHDA and SQIVND (reference sequence). CDR3 in amino acids: CASSSGQGTEAFF. CDR3 sequence (DNA): TGTGCCAGTAGTAGCGGACAGGGCACTGAAGCTTTCTTT.

The DNA of the CDR3 is TGTGCCAGCAGCGCCGGAAAGATGGTCCACGAGCAGTACTTC. Translation: CASSAGKMVHEQYF. The chain is built from TRBV13 and TRBJ2-7; the D is unclear. V dropped 5 bases and J dropped 5 bases, with 16 bases sitting between them. In germline, CDR1 is PRHDT, CDR2 FYEKMQ (reference sequence). This CDR3 is 14 amino acids long. The full variable domain, with the rest looked up from reference TRBV13 and TRBJ2-7, is AAGVIQSPRHLIKEKRETATLKCYPIPRHDTVYWYQQGPGQDPQFLISFYEKMQSDKGSIPDRFSAQQFSDYHSELNMSSLELGDSALYFCASSAGKMVHEQYFGPGTRLTVT.

The chain employs TRBV6-2 or TRBV6-3 and TRBJ1-5, with TRBD1 as a possible D gene (6 bases). V was pared by 2 bases and J by 6 bases, with 23 bases between. Per germline, CDR1 MNHEY and CDR2 SVGEGT. The CDR3 contains 18 residues. The CDR3 bases are TGTGCCAGCAGTTACACGGGGGCTACGGGACCGCGCGGTCAGCCCCAGCATTTT. Its translation is CASSYTGATGPRGQPQHF.